What follows are 14 T cell receptor beta chains derived from one specimen sequenced in a study of blood T cells in healthy people across ages. A second PCR, run for about 7 to 11 cycles, used a sample-barcoded 5' primer plus a J-beta primer mix. In TCRdb, the 5' RACE reads were re-called with MiXCR into one record per CDR3 protein. The table has 700,000 to 850,000 distinct CDR3 sequences, about 55% seen once. Source material: blood. Receptors originate from a man aged 80 or over in good health.

As regards this clonotype: At one boundary the junction diverges from the germline segment, which might be a read error. V and J are TRBV10-1 and TRBJ2-1; no clear D. The CDR3 contains 16 residues. CDR1 and CDR2 from the germline V gene are WNHNN and SYGVQD (reference sequence). The DNA of the CDR3 is TGCGCCAACAGTGAGCCGCGACGCCTGACCTACAATGAGCAGTTCTTC. Residues: CANSEPRRLTYNEQFF.

The chain joins TRBV7-9 to TRBJ2-7, with D tentatively TRBD2 (6 bases). The V gene's germline CDR1 is SEHNR and CDR2 FQNEAQ (reference sequence). The CDR3 extends over 11 amino acids. Trimming pared 5 bases from V and 5 bases from J, leaving 7 bases between. DNA for the CDR3: TGTGCCAGCAGCCGCGGGGACGAGCAGTACTTC. Translating it yields CASSRGDEQYF.

This clonotype was recorded at least ten times. The chain combines TRBV20-1 with TRBJ2-3; 12 bases fit TRBD2. The germline V gene encodes CDR1 DFQATT and CDR2 SNEGSKA (reference sequence). Trimming removed 6 bases from V and 6 bases from J; junction bases left unmatched: 10. The CDR3 runs to 15 residues. The CDR3 DNA follows: TGCAGTGCCCCGACTAGCGGGGGAAAGACCGATACGCAGTATTTT. Translation: CSAPTSGGKTDTQYF.

J is TRBJ2-6 and V is TRBV20-1; D call uncertain. This CDR3 contains 14 residues. Trimming removed 5 bases at V and 1 base at J, with 9 bases between. The germline V gene has CDR1 DFQATT and CDR2 SNEGSKA (reference sequence). CDR3 sequence reads: CSAPGESGANVLTF. CDR3 nucleotides: TGCAGTGCTCCCGGTGAGTCTGGGGCCAACGTCCTGACTTTC.

This clonotype was observed many times. The gene calls are TRBV18 and TRBJ2-1; 7 nucleotides match TRBD2. This CDR3 region has 15 residues. V gave up 2 bases and J gave up 0 bases; unmatched junction bases: 1. The germline gives CDR1 KGHSH, CDR2 LQKENI. The CDR3, as DNA: TGTGCCAGCTCACCATTAGCGGGCTCCTACAATGAGCAGTTCTTC. Its translation is CASSPLAGSYNEQFF.

The chain carries TRBV12-3 or TRBV12-4 and TRBJ2-6, with D unresolved. The CDR3 is 17 amino acids. The V and J ends lost 0 bases and 0 bases respectively, with 9 bases between them. CDR3 loop: CASSLARQPSGANVLTF. The CDR3, as DNA: TGTGCCAGCAGTTTAGCGCGACAACCCTCTGGGGCCAACGTCCTGACTTTC.

The V call is TRBV7-8, the J call TRBJ2-6; no clear D. Deletions cut 5 bases from V and 0 bases from J, with 11 bases between. Germline CDR1 and CDR2: SGHVS and FQNEAQ. This CDR3 contains 16 residues. The CDR3 region is CASSRSGLSGANVLTF. The CDR3, as DNA: TGTGCCAGCAGCCGATCAGGCCTCTCTGGGGCCAACGTCCTGACTTTC. Based on the CDR3 plus reference TRBV7-8 and TRBJ2-6, the full variable domain is GAGVSQSPRYKVAKRGQDVALRCDPISGHVSLFWYQQALGQGPEFLTYFQNEAQLDKSGLPSDRFFAERPEGSVSTLKIQRTQQEDSAVYLCASSRSGLSGANVLTFGAGSRLTVL.

J is TRBJ1-5 and V is TRBV2; D gene ambiguous. This CDR3 comprises 13 residues. Germline assignment: CDR1 SNHLY and CDR2 FYNNEI. V was pared by 4 bases and J by 6 bases, with 10 bases between. The CDR3 DNA is TGTGCCAGCAGTGTCGCCCCTCCTCAGCCCCAGCATTTT. Translating gives CASSVAPPQPQHF. The variable domain in full, with the rest retrieved from reference TRBV2 and TRBJ1-5, is EPEVTQTPSHQVTQMGQEVILRCVPISNHLYFYWYRQILGQKVEFLVSFYNNEISEKSEIFDDQFSVERPDGSNFTLKIRSTKLEDSAMYFCASSVAPPQPQHFGDGTRLSIL.

J is TRBJ1-1 and V is TRBV5-1, with 8 nucleotides matching TRBD1. The CDR3 runs 15 residues. V shed 0 bases, J shed 8 bases, and the junction held 9 bases outside the gene matches. Germline V gene data show CDR1 as SGHRS and CDR2 as YFSETQ. The CDR3 here is CASSLGTGPNAEAFF. The CDR3 nucleotides read TGCGCCAGCAGCTTGGGGACAGGGCCGAATGCGGAAGCTTTCTTT.

This chain links TRBV7-8 with TRBJ2-3; TRBD2 matches at 9 bases. CDR1 and CDR2 from the germline V gene are SGHVS and FQNEAQ. V lost 5 bases to trimming and J lost 14 bases; unmatched junction nucleotides: 20. The CDR3 loop spans 16 amino acids. In nucleotides, the CDR3 is TGTGCCAGCAGCGCCTTACTAGCGGGCTGGGGGGGATACGCGTATTTT. Amino acids: CASSALLAGWGGYAYF.

This clonotype was counted only a few times. This chain joins TRBV4-1 and TRBJ2-5; TRBD1 or TRBD2 may be the D gene (5 bases each). CDR3 length: 14 amino acids. V was pared by 2 bases and J by 5 bases, with 12 bases between. Germline assignment: CDR1 MGHRA and CDR2 YSYEKL. The DNA for the CDR3 is TGCGCCAGCAGCCAACTCGGGGCGGCGGAGACCCAGTACTTC. Protein product: CASSQLGAAETQYF.

The chain combines TRBV5-1 with TRBJ2-5; 7 bases map to TRBD1. Germline V gives CDR1 SGHRS, CDR2 YFSETQ. Germline trimming cut 2 bases from V and 4 bases from J; bases unmatched to any gene: 5. The CDR3 is 14 residues long. This CDR3 is CASSFGTARETQYF. For the CDR3, the DNA is TGCGCCAGCAGCTTCGGGACAGCCCGAGAGACCCAGTACTTC.

The chain employs TRBV29-1 and TRBJ1-2; no clear D gene. CDR1 and CDR2 (germline): SQVTM, ANQGSEA. Trimming left V 3 bases short and J 7 bases short, with 12 bases between. The CDR3 covers 12 residues. The DNA for the CDR3 is TGCAGCGTTGAGGGAGGGCGGGGTGGCTACACCTTC. Its protein product is CSVEGGRGGYTF.

A few counts support this clonotype. The chain recombines TRBV3-1 with TRBJ1-5; TRBD1 matches at 10 bases. V trimming: 4 bases; J trimming: 6 bases; junction bases outside the gene matches: 6. Germline values: CDR1 LGHDT, CDR2 YNNKEL (reference sequence). The CDR3 consists of 15 residues. CDR3: CASSLGTGAAQPQHF. The CDR3 DNA follows: TGTGCCAGCAGCCTCGGGACAGGGGCTGCTCAGCCCCAGCATTTT.